These 20 T cell receptor beta chains were all obtained from the same sample, sequenced in a study of regulatory T cells in long-lasting Graves disease (dated by TCRdb to the early 2020s). The meaning of the sample's time point label: newly diagnosed GD, antithyroid drugs for less than 3 months. For both TCR sequencing and RNA sequencing, RNA was extracted from PBMCs using TRIzol. Libraries came from multiplex PCR. The sequencer listed for this sample is Illumina HiSeq 4000. TCR beta libraries were built with iRepertoire HTBI primers and Arm-PCR amplification of CDR3 regions. TCRdb's own reprocessing of the public reads used fastp at Q25 and MiXCR and kept productive beta chains. Each record represents a unique CDR3 protein, reported with the most common genes and DNA among its rows. Present in this sample are more than 350,000 distinct CDR3 sequences, about 15% of which were seen just once. The ten largest clones take up 16% of the sample.

The same data also contributed to another study, on T cells in Graves' hyperthyroidism and ophthalmopathy.

The material was peripheral blood mononuclear cells (PBMCs), obtained at new diagnosis, from a patient treated with antithyroid drugs. The origin of the receptors is a woman between 25 and 40 years old with Graves disease. Donor details come from another sample of the same person, matched by shared clones.

In this sample, this clonotype turned up a few times. This rearrangement joins TRBV6-1 to TRBJ1-1; D is unclear. There are 14 residues in the CDR3. V was clipped by 7 bases and J by 10 bases, with 22 bases between them. Germline assignment: CDR1 MNHNS and CDR2 SASEGT. The CDR3 region is CASTPAPIVRGAFF. The CDR3 nucleotides are TGTGCCAGCACCCCGGCCCCCATAGTACGCGGAGCTTTCTTT.

This clonotype has at least ten counts. The V call is TRBV30, the J call TRBJ1-2, with 9 nucleotides matching TRBD1. With V trimmed by 5 bases and J by 6 bases, 7 bases remained unmatched. CDR1 is GTSNPN and CDR2 is SVGIG in the germline V gene (reference sequence). The CDR3 length is 13 residues. The CDR3 reads CAWDTGGGHGYTF. The CDR3 coding sequence is TGTGCCTGGGACACAGGGGGCGGGCATGGCTACACCTTC.

This clonotype was counted only a few times. The chain links TRBV13 to TRBJ2-3; no reliable D call. V gave up 4 bases and J gave up 4 bases, with 15 bases separating them. Germline V gives CDR1 PRHDT, CDR2 FYEKMQ (reference sequence). The CDR3 runs 15 residues. DNA of the CDR3: TGTGCCAGCAGCTCCCGGAGTGATCAGGCAGATACGCAGTATTTT. It yields the protein CASSSRSDQADTQYF.

The chain combines TRBV19 with TRBJ1-2, with D uncertain. Germline V lookup: CDR1 LNHDA, CDR2 SQIVND (reference sequence). The CDR3 has 14 residues. V dropped 2 bases and J dropped 2 bases, with 9 bases sitting between them. CDR3 loop: CASSIFNNNYGYTF. The CDR3 DNA follows: TGTGCCAGTAGTATATTTAACAACAACTATGGCTACACCTTC.

This rearrangement joins TRBV13 to TRBJ2-4; D gene unclear. Trimming pared 2 bases from V and 0 bases from J, leaving 17 bases between. This CDR3 contains 18 residues. The germline gives CDR1 PRHDT, CDR2 FYEKMQ (reference sequence). As DNA, the CDR3 is TGTGCCAGCAGCTTAATAATGCGTGGCCCGTTAGCCAAAAACATTCAGTACTTC. It is translated as CASSLIMRGPLAKNIQYF.

The rearrangement joins TRBV12-3 or TRBV12-4 to TRBJ2-2; D call uncertain. The V and J ends lost 5 bases and 4 bases respectively, with 17 bases between them. The CDR3 spans 16 residues. The CDR3 is CASSLTPYRSTGELFF. CDR3 sequence (DNA): TGTGCCAGCAGTCTTACACCCTATCGGAGCACCGGGGAGCTGTTTTTT.

This clonotype occurred many times. This chain connects TRBV28 to TRBJ1-2; 8 nucleotides agree with TRBD1. CDR1 is MDHEN, CDR2 SYDVKM, per germline. There are 14 residues in the CDR3. The ends lost 2 bases at V and 4 bases at J; junction bases unmatched: 3. The CDR3 loop is CASSLTGGSYGYTF. The CDR3 bases are TGTGCCAGCAGTTTAACAGGGGGGAGCTATGGCTACACCTTC.

The sample holds a few counts of this clonotype. The gene calls are TRBV20-1 and TRBJ1-5, with 7 nucleotides matching TRBD1. The germline CDR1 and CDR2 sequences are DFQATT and SNEGSKA (reference sequence). This CDR3 region has 14 residues. V was pared by 2 bases and J by 5 bases, with 6 bases of the junction left unmatched. CDR3 nucleotides: TGCAGTGCTAGATTGGCAGGGGGTGATCAGCCCCAGCATTTT. It codes for CSARLAGGDQPQHF.

This clonotype was seen only a few times. The chain combines TRBV12-3 or TRBV12-4 with TRBJ1-4; D gene uncertain. The CDR3 covers 13 residues. Between the trimmed V and J ends, which lost 3 bases and 4 bases, there was a span of 6 bases. CDR3 bases: TGTGCCAGCAGTTTTAGGAATAATGAAAAACTGTTTTTT. Its protein product is CASSFRNNEKLFF.

This clonotype was seen at least ten times. The chain couples TRBV12-3 or TRBV12-4 to TRBJ1-5; D is perhaps TRBD1 (5 bases). The length of the CDR3 is 17 residues. V lost 4 bases to trimming and J lost 5 bases, with 21 bases between them. CDR3 in amino acids: CASSSPVGPVGDQPQHF. CDR3 DNA: TGTGCCAGCAGTTCCCCCGTGGGACCGGTCGGGGATCAGCCCCAGCATTTT.

This clonotype turned up a few times. The chain uses TRBV6-1 and TRBJ2-2; 7 bases align to TRBD1. Losses at the gene ends were 5 bases for V and 2 bases for J; bases not matched to a gene: 8. Germline values: CDR1 MNHNS, CDR2 SASEGT. The CDR3 runs to 16 residues. The CDR3 region is CASSTSQGVNTGELFF. As DNA, the CDR3 is TGTGCCAGCAGTACTTCTCAGGGGGTAAACACCGGGGAGCTGTTTTTT.

This clonotype has a count of ten or more. V is TRBV20-1 and J is TRBJ2-7, with a possible D match to TRBD1 (5 bases). Trimming took off 3 bases at V and 4 bases at J, with 10 bases between the two ends. The germline gives CDR1 DFQATT, CDR2 SNEGSKA (reference sequence). The CDR3 has 12 amino acids. CDR3 DNA: TGCAGTGCTAGCGAAAGGGGTTACGAGCAGTACTTC. Translating it yields CSASERGYEQYF.

This chain links TRBV12-3 or TRBV12-4 with TRBJ2-2; 9 bases are a match to TRBD2. The CDR3 is 17 residues long. Trimming took 3 bases from V and 0 from J; bases not matched to a gene: 5. CDR3 residues: CASSFETSGSNTGELFF. CDR3 nucleotide sequence: TGTGCCAGCAGTTTTGAGACTAGCGGCTCGAACACCGGGGAGCTGTTTTTT.

This clonotype was counted many times. The chain carries TRBV12-3 or TRBV12-4 and TRBJ2-1, with 9 bases that match TRBD1. Germline trimming cut 5 bases from V and 4 bases from J; bases unmatched to any gene: 6. CDR3 length: 15 amino acids. CDR3 sequence: CASSPRDRVYNEQFF. The CDR3 coding sequence is TGTGCCAGCAGTCCAAGGGACAGGGTTTACAATGAGCAGTTCTTC.

This clonotype was observed at least ten times. The rearrangement uses TRBV4-1 and TRBJ1-5; no clear D gene. V was pared by 1 base and J by 7 bases, with 8 bases between. The CDR3 covers 13 residues. Germline V gene sequence: CDR1 MGHRA, CDR2 YSYEKL. The CDR3 protein is CASSQVSGQPQHF. CDR3 bases: TGCGCCAGCAGCCAAGTGAGCGGGCAGCCCCAGCATTTT.

Of note for this clonotype: Just one base apart from a much larger clone, this may be a read error. The J gene is TRBJ1-5, the V gene TRBV24-1; 7 bases align to TRBD1. The CDR3 loop spans 15 amino acids. Germline CDR1 and CDR2: KGHDR and SFDVKD. DNA of the CDR3: TGTGCCACCTCGGGAGGGGGCGCGGGCAATCAGCCCCGGCATTTT. Amino acids: CATSGGGAGNQPRHF.

This clonotype was detected many times. The chain uses TRBV29-1 and TRBJ2-7; the match to TRBD2 covers 7 bases. V was clipped by 0 bases and J by 2 bases; unmatched bases: 4. The V gene's germline CDR1 is SQVTM and CDR2 ANQGSEA. There are 14 residues in the CDR3. The CDR3 reads CSVEDFSGTYEQYF. DNA of the CDR3: TGCAGCGTTGAAGATTTCAGCGGGACCTACGAGCAGTACTTC.

This clonotype was seen many times. This chain uses TRBV20-1 with TRBJ1-1; D remains ambiguous. The CDR3 has 15 amino acids. Trimming removed 0 bases at V and 0 bases at J, with 11 bases between. The V gene's germline CDR1 is DFQATT and CDR2 SNEGSKA (reference sequence). CDR3 sequence: CSARDFKVMNTEAFF. The CDR3 bases are TGCAGTGCTAGAGATTTTAAGGTCATGAACACTGAAGCTTTCTTT.

V and J are TRBV5-4 and TRBJ2-7; unclear D gene. V lost 0 bases and J lost 3, with 7 bases in between. The CDR3 spans 13 residues. Germline CDR1 and CDR2: SGHNT and YYREEE (reference sequence). The CDR3 reads CASSLGENYEQYF. The CDR3, as DNA: TGTGCCAGCAGCTTGGGAGAGAACTACGAGCAGTACTTC.

This clonotype was observed at least ten times. V usage is TRBV29-1 and J usage is TRBJ2-3, with 15 bases lining up with TRBD2. The CDR3 loop spans 15 amino acids. CDR1 and CDR2 (germline): SQVTM, ANQGSEA. Unmatched junction bases numbered 3, after V lost 5 bases and J lost 3 bases. The CDR3, as DNA: TGCAGCGTTTTGGGACTAGCGGGAGGAACAGATACGCAGTATTTT. Its protein is CSVLGLAGGTDTQYF.